This T cell receptor beta chain appears in the sequencing data of a study of T cells in Graves' hyperthyroidism and ophthalmopathy. V lost 2 bases and J lost 4, with 20 bases in between. This CDR3 has 18 residues. CDR1 MNHEY and CDR2 SVGAGI come from the germline V gene. What was amplified from RNA transcripts were TCR beta CDR3 regions. A set of HTBI primers served as the primers for a first-round RT-PCR of the TCR CDR3. From the multiplex PCR reads, TCRdb called clonotypes with MiXCR, one entry per CDR3 protein. Found here are 530,000 or so distinct CDR3 sequences, 35% to 55% of them singletons; the top ten hold roughly 8.2%. Lactation, pregnancy, other autoimmune disease or uncontrolled infection led to exclusion of patients.

The source material was peripheral blood or thyroid tissue (not recorded which). This chain connects TRBV6-5 to TRBJ1-4, with D possibly TRBD1 on 6 matching bases. This clonotype was obtained from a woman in her late teens or twenties with Graves' hyperthyroidism. The CDR3 spells CASSYRGPGRGFNEKLFF. The DNA for the CDR3 is TGTGCCAGCAGTTACCGGGGGCCAGGCAGGGGCTTTAATGAAAAACTGTTTTTT.